These T cell receptor beta chains were read from a single sample in a study of blood T cell repertoires in COVID-19. Using immunoSEQ multiplex PCR, the repertoire was profiled, and TCRdb retains in-frame clones only, with some absent. Seen here are approximately 440,000 clones, approximately 86% observed once, and the top ten hold 0.7%. The specimen sequenced was PBMCs or T cells enriched from blood (not recorded which). Receptors were obtained from a woman aged 18-35 years who had recovered from COVID-19. Each CDR3 is given with its conserved first and last residue. Each record gives: J gene, clone size, D gene, V gene, CDR3 DNA, CDR3 protein. A D gene is named only where the DNA matches it firmly. Where a row states a size, it is once, few, many or the class of an expanded clone; other rows omit it.

TRBJ2-5	-	TRBD2	TRBV7-2	TGTGCCAGCAGCTTAGATGTAGCGGGGGCCCAAGAGACCCAGTACTTC	CASSLDVAGAQETQYF
TRBJ1-2	-	-	TRBV6-5	TGTGCCAGTAGGCCGACAGGCCAGGAGGGCTACACCTTC	CASRPTGQEGYTF
TRBJ2-5	once	-	TRBV11-2	TGTGCCAGCAGCTCACATGTAAGAGAGACCCAGTACTTC	CASSSHVRETQYF
TRBJ2-1	-	-	TRBV29-1	TGCAGCGTTGATAGATCAACTAGCCAGGGGGGATATGAGCAGTTCTTC	CSVDRSTSQGGYEQFF
TRBJ1-4	-	TRBD1	TRBV4-1	TGCGCCAGCAGCCAGGAACAGGGGGGTGAAAAACTGTTTTTT	CASSQEQGGEKLFF
TRBJ2-5	-	-	TRBV3-1/TRBV3-2	TGTGCCAGCAGCCAAGAGATCCGGGGGGAGACCCAGTACTTC	CASSQEIRGETQYF
TRBJ1-2	-	-	TRBV5-6	TGTGCCAGCAGCTTGGTATCAAGGAGATCTAACTATGGCTACACCTTC	CASSLVSRRSNYGYTF
TRBJ1-6	-	-	TRBV6-4	TGTGCCAGCAGTGACTCGAAGCGGCAGGGGTCAAGTTCACCCCTCCACTTT	CASSDSKRQGSSSPLHF
TRBJ1-5	few	TRBD1	TRBV4-1	TGCGCCAGCAGCCCGCTGGGACAGGGAGATCAGCCCCAGCATTTT	CASSPLGQGDQPQHF
TRBJ1-1	-	-	TRBV7-2	TGTGCCAGCAGCTTTAAATACACTGAAGCTTTCTTT	CASSFKYTEAFF
TRBJ2-5	-	-	TRBV18	TGTGCCAGCTCACCTTCTAGACTGATACAAGAGACCCAGTACTTC	CASSPSRLIQETQYF
TRBJ1-4	-	TRBD1	TRBV10-2	TGCGCCAGCTTCCGTGGACAGGGGACCACTAATGAAAAACTGTTTTTT	CASFRGQGTTNEKLFF
TRBJ2-2	-	-	TRBV7-3	TGTGCCAGCAGCCCCGGACGGGAGAACACCGGGGAGCTGTTTTTT	CASSPGRENTGELFF
TRBJ2-7	-	-	TRBV21-1	TGTGCCAGCACCCTTTTTAGGGCGGGGCCCCACGAGCAGTACTTC	CASTLFRAGPHEQYF
TRBJ1-1	-	-	TRBV9	TGTGCCAGCAGCCCCAAAAGCGGCACTGAAGCTTTCTTT	CASSPKSGTEAFF
TRBJ1-1	-	TRBD1	TRBV13	TGTGCCAGCAGCTTAGAGGGGGACAGTCTAGGGGCGAAAGCTTTCTTT	CASSLEGDSLGAKAFF
TRBJ1-5	-	-	TRBV5-6	TGTGCCAGCAGCCTGGGCGGGGTGAGCAATCAGCCCCAGCATTTT	CASSLGGVSNQPQHF
TRBJ2-7	once	TRBD1	TRBV12-3/TRBV12-4	TGTGCCAGCAGCCGGACAGGTACCTACGAGCAGTACTTC	CASSRTGTYEQYF
TRBJ1-2	once	TRBD1	TRBV30	TGTGCCTGGAGTGTTCGGGACAGGGCTAACTATGGCTACACCTTC	CAWSVRDRANYGYTF
TRBJ1-1	-	TRBD1	TRBV9	TGTGCCAGCAGCCCTAAAAGGGACAGACTGAACACTGAAGCTTTCTTT	CASSPKRDRLNTEAFF
TRBJ1-2	-	-	TRBV6-4	TGTGCCAGCAGTGACCGCTTGGGGAGCTATGGCTACACCTTC	CASSDRLGSYGYTF
TRBJ2-1	once	-	TRBV11-2	TGTGCCAGCCAACAGAGCTCCTACAATGAGCAGTTCTTC	CASQQSSYNEQFF
TRBJ2-7	-	TRBD1	TRBV3-1/TRBV3-2	TGTGCCAGCAGTCGGACAGGGGAAAAGAAGTACTTC	CASSRTGEKKYF
TRBJ1-1	-	-	TRBV4-1	TGCGCCAGCAGCAGCCGGGACAAGAACACTGAAGCTTTCTTT	CASSSRDKNTEAFF
TRBJ2-2	once	TRBD1	TRBV24-1	TGTGCCTCTCGACAGGGAAGCACCGGGGAGCTGTTTTTT	CASRQGSTGELFF
TRBJ2-1	-	TRBD2	TRBV2	TGTGCCAGCAGTCCAGGACTAGCGGGGGGGTTTAATGAGCAGTTCTTC	CASSPGLAGGFNEQFF